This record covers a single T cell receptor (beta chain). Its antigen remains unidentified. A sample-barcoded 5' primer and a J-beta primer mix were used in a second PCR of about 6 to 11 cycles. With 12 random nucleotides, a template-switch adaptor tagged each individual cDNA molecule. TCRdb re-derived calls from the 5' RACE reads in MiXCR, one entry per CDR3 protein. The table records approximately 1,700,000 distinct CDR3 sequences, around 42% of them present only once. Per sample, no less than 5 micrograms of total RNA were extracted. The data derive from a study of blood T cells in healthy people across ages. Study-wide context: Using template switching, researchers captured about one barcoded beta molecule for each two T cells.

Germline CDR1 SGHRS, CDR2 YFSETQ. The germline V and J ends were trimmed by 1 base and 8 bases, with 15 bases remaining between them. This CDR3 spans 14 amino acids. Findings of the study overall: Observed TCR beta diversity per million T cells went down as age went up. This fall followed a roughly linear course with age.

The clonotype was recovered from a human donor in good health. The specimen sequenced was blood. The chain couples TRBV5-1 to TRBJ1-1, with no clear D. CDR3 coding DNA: TGCGCCAGCAGCTTGTCTGAGTCCATAGGCGAAGCTTTCTTT. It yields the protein CASSLSESIGEAFF.